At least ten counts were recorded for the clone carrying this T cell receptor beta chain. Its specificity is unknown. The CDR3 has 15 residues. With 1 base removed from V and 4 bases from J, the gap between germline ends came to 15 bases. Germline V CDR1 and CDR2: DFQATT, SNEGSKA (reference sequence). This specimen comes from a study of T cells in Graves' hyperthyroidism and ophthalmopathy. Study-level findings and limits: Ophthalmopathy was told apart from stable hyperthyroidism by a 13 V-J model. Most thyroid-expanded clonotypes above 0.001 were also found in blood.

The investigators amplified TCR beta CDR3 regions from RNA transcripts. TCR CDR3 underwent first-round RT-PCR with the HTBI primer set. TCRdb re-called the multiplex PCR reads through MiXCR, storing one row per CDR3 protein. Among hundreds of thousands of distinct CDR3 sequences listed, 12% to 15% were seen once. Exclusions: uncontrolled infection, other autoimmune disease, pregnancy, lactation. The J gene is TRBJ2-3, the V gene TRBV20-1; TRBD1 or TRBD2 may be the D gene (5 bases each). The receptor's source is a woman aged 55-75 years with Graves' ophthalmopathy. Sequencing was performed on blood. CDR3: CSARVPGPVSDTQYF. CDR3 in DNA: TGCAGTGCTAGAGTTCCGGGACCCGTTTCAGATACGCAGTATTTT.